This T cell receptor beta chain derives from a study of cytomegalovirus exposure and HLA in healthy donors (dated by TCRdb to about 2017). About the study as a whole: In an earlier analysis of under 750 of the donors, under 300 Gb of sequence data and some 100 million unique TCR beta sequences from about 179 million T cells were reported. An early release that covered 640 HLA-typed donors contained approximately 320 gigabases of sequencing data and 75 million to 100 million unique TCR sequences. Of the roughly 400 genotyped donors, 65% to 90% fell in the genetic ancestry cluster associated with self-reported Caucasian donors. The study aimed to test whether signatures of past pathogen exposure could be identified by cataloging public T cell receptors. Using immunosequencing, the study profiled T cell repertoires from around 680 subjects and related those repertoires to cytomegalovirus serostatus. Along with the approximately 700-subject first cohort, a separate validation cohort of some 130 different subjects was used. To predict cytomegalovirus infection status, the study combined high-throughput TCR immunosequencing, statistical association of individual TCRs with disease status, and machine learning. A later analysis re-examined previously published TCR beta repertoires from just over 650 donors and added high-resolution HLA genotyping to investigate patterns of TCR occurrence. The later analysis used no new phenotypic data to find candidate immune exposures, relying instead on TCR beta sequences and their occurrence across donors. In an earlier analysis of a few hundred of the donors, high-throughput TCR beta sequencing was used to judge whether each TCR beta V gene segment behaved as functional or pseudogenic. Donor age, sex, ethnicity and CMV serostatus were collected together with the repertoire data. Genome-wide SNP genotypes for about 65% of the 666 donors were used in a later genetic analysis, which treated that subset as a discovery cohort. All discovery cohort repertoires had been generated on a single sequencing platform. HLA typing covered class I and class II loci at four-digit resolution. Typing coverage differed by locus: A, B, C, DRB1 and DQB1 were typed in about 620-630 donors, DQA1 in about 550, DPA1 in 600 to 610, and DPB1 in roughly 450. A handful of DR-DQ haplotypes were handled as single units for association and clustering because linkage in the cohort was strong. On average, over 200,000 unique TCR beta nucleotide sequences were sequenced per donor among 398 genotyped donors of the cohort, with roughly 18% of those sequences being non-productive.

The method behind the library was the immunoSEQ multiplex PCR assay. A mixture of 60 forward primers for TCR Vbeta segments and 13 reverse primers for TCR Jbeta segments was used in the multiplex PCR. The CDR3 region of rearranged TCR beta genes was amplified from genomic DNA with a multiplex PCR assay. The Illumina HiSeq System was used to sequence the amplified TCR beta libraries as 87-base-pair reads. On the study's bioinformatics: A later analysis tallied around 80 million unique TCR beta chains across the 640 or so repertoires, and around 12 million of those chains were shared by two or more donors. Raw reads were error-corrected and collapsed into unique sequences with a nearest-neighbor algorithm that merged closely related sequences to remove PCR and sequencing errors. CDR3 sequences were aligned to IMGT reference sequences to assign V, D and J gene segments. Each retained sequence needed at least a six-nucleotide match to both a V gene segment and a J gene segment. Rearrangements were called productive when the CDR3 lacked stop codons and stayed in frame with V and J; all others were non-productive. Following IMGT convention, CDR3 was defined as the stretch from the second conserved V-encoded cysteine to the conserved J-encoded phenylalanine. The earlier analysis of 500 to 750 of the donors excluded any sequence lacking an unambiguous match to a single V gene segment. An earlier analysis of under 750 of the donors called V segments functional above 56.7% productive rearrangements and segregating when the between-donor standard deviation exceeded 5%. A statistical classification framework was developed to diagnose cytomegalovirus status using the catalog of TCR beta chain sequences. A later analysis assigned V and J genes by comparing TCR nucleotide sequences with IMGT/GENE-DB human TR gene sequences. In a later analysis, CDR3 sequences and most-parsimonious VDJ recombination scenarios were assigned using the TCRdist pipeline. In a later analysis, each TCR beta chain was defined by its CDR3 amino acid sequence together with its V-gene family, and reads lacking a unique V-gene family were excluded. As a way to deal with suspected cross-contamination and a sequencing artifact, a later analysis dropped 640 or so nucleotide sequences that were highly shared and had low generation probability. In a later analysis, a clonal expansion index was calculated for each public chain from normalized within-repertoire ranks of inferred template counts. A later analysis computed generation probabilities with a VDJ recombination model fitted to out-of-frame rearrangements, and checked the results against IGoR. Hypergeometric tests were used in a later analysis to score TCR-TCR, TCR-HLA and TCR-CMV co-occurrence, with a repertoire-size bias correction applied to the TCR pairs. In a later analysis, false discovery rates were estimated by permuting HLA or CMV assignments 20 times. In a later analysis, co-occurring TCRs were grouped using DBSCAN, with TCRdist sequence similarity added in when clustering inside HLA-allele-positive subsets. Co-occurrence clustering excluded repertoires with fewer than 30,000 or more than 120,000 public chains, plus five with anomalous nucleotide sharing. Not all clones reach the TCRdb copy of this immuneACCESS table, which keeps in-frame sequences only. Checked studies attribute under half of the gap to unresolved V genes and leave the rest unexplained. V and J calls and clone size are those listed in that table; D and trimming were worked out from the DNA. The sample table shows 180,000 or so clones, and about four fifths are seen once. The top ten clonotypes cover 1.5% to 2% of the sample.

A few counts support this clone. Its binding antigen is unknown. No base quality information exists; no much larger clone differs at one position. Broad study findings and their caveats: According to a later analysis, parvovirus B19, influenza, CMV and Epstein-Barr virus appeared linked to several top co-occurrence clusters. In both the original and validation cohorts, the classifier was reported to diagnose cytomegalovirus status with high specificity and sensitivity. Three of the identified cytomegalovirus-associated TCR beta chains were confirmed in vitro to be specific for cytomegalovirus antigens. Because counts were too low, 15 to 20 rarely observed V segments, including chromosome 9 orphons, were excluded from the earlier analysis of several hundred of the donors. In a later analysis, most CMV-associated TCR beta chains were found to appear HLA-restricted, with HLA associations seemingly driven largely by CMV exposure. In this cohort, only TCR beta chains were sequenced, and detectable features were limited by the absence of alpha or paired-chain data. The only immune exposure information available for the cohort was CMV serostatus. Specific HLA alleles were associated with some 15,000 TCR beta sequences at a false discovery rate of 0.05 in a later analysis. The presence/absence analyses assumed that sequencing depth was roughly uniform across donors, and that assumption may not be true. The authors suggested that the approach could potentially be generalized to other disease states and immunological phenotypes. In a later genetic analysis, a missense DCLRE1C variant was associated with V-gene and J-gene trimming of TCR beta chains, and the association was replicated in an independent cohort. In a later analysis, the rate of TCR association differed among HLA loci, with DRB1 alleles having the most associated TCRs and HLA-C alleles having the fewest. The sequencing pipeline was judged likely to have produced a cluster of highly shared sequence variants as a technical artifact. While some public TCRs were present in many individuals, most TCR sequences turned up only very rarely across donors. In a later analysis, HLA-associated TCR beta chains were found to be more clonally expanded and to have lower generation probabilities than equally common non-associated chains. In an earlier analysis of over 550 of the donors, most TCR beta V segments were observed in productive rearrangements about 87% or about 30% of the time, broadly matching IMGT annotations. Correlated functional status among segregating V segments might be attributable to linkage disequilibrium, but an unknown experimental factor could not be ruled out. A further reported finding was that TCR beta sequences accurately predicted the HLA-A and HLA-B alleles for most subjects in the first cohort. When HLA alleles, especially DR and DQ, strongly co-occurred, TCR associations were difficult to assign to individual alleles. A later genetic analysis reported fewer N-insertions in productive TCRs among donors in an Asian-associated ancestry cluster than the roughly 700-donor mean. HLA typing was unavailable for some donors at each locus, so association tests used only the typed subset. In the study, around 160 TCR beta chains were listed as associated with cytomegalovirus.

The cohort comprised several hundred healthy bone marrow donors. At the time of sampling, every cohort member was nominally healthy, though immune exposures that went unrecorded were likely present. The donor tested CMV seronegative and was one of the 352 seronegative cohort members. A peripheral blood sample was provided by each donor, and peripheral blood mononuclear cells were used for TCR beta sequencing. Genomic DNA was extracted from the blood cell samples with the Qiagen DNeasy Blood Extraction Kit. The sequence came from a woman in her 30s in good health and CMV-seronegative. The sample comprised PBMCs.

The CDR3 sequence is CASSSPGGSSYNEQFF. The nucleotide sequence reads TGTGCCAGCAGTTCCCCCGGAGGTAGCTCCTACAATGAGCAGTTCTTC. The sequence joins TRBV27 to TRBJ2-1, with TRBD2 as a weak D call on 5 bases. The CDR3 starts with the cysteine, ends with the phenylalanine, and has 16 residues. Of the read, only the CDR3 DNA is kept; its 48 bases are in frame from base 1. In the germline V gene (reference sequence), CDR1 corresponds to MNHEY and CDR2 to SMNVEV. V is reduced by 4 bases and J by 0 bases, leaving a spacing of 13 bases between them.